This paragraph covers one T cell receptor (beta chain) sequence. Its specific antigen is unknown. Just one base apart from a much larger clone, this may be a read error. To prepare the library, PCR was applied. Sequencing was carried out with an Illumina HiSeq 2500. To normalize quantification of the TCRbeta repertoire, the TCR libraries were built with molecular barcoding that relied on unique molecular identifiers. The public reads were run again by TCRdb, first through fastp at Q25 and then through MiXCR, and only productive beta chains were kept. Rows with a matching CDR3 protein are joined into one entry that keeps the most common DNA and genes. Here the sample has hundreds of thousands of distinct CDR3 sequences; approximately 13% occur a single time. About 5% of the sample is held by the ten biggest clonotypes. Relative to germline, V is 5 bases shorter and J is 0 bases shorter, with 14 bases between their ends. Spanning cysteine to phenylalanine, the CDR3 consists of 15 amino acids. Only CDR3 DNA is held: 45 bases, read in frame from base 1.

The data originate from a study of T-cell reconstitution after alpha-beta-depleted transplantation in children (TCRdb year 2016). Study-wide context: T-cell immune reconstitution after TCRalphabeta/CD19-depleted allogeneic hematopoietic cell transplantation in children was quantitatively tracked in the study by means of TCR repertoire profiling.

This TCR came from a human donor who donated a stem cell graft to a child with combined immunodeficiency. The starting material was PBMCs from the stem cell graft donor, obtained from the stem cell graft. Rearrangement joined TRBV12-3 or TRBV12-4 to TRBJ2-7; TRBD2 might be the D gene, on 6 matching bases. The CDR3 region: CASSLRDSISYEQYF. The DNA reads TGTGCCAGCAGTCTCCGGGACTCCATCTCCTACGAGCAGTACTTC.